What follows are 30 T cell receptor beta chains derived from one specimen sequenced in a study of blood T cell repertoires in COVID-19. Assay: immunoSEQ multiplex PCR; the TCRdb copy retains only in-frame clones and omits some. Among about 230,000 clones, about 86% were seen once, and the ten largest hold over 3%. Sequenced sample: PBMCs or T cells enriched from blood (not recorded which). These receptors were obtained from a woman between 50 and 59 years old in a cohort exposed to, infected with or recovered from COVID-19 (not recorded which).

The chain couples TRBV28 to TRBJ1-6; D ambiguous. The CDR3 has 12 residues. The germline CDR1 and CDR2 sequences are MDHEN and SYDVKM. V gave up 5 bases and J gave up 10 bases, with 9 bases separating them. The CDR3 nucleotides are TGTGCCAGCAGTATACAGAGATCACCCCTCCACTTT. Translated, it gives CASSIQRSPLHF.

The chain recombines TRBV6-5 with TRBJ1-1; maybe TRBD1 (6 bases). The germline V gene has CDR1 MNHEY and CDR2 SVGAGI. V was trimmed by 8 bases and J by 9 bases, leaving 22 bases between them. The CDR3 is made up of 14 amino acids. CDR3 DNA sequence: TGTGCCAGCTCCAACTCCGCCAGGACAGTCAAAGCTTTCTTT. Translated: CASSNSARTVKAFF.

This clone was detected once. The chain links TRBV28 to TRBJ2-2; TRBD1 might be the D (6 bases). With 5 bases removed from V and 5 bases from J, the gap between germline ends came to 12 bases. The germline gives CDR1 MDHEN, CDR2 SYDVKM. The CDR3 loop spans 14 amino acids. The CDR3, as DNA: TGTGCCAGCAGTGTCCTACAGGGTACCGGGGAGCTGTTTTTT. Translation gives CASSVLQGTGELFF. Looking up the rest from reference TRBV28 and TRBJ2-2 gives the full variable domain: DVKVTQSSRYLVKRTGEKVFLECVQDMDHENMFWYRQDPGLGLRLIYFSYDVKMKEKGDIPEGYSVSREKKERFSLILESASTNQTSMYLCASSVLQGTGELFFGEGSRLTVL.

The chain has TRBV7-9 and TRBJ2-1, with 8 bases fitting TRBD1. This CDR3 region has 14 residues. The V gene's germline CDR1 is SEHNR and CDR2 FQNEAQ (reference sequence). The V and J ends lost 4 bases and 5 bases, in that order; junction bases with no gene match: 4. This CDR3 is CASSWTGSDNEQFF. Written as DNA, the CDR3 is TGTGCCAGCAGCTGGACAGGGTCGGACAATGAGCAGTTCTTC.

This rearrangement joins TRBV9 to TRBJ2-2; perhaps TRBD1 as D (5 bases). CDR3 length: 15 residues. CDR1 is SGDLS and CDR2 is YYNGEE in the germline V gene. V was pared by 0 bases and J by 6 bases, with 12 bases between. In DNA form, the CDR3 reads TGTGCCAGCAGCGTAGCCCCGGACACCTCCGGGGAGCTGTTTTTT. Translation gives CASSVAPDTSGELFF.

This sequence joins TRBV5-1 and TRBJ1-1; D might be TRBD1 (6 bases). The V end was cut by 8 bases, the J end by 1 base, with 12 bases between. CDR1 SGHRS and CDR2 YFSETQ come from the germline V gene. The CDR3 runs to 13 residues. The CDR3 loop is CASRQVRNTEAFF. In nucleotides, the CDR3 is TGCGCCAGTAGACAGGTTAGGAACACTGAAGCTTTCTTT.

V gene TRBV4-1 combines with J gene TRBJ1-5, with D maybe TRBD1 (6 bases). The CDR3 spans 15 residues. In germline, CDR1 is MGHRA, CDR2 YSYEKL. V dropped 0 bases and J dropped 3 bases, with 9 bases sitting between them. The CDR3 sequence: CASSQEQGFNQPQHF. In nucleotides, the CDR3 is TGCGCCAGCAGCCAAGAACAGGGATTCAATCAGCCCCAGCATTTT.

The rearrangement joins TRBV18 to TRBJ2-1; weak D call: TRBD1 (6 bases). CDR1 and CDR2 from the germline V gene are KGHSH and LQKENI. CDR3 size: 15 residues. V was cut by 3 bases and J by 8 bases, with 17 bases left in between. CDR3: CASSPLRRGRDEQFF. The CDR3 DNA reads as TGTGCCAGCTCACCCCTACGCAGGGGTCGCGATGAGCAGTTCTTC.

The chain combines TRBV18 with TRBJ2-7; 11 positions match TRBD2. V shed 0 bases, J shed 7 bases, and the junction held 5 bases outside the gene matches. This CDR3 contains 15 residues. In germline, CDR1 is KGHSH, CDR2 LQKENI. The CDR3 sequence is CASSPPLAGGPEQYF. The CDR3 nucleotides are TGTGCCAGCTCACCACCGCTAGCGGGGGGACCGGAGCAGTACTTC.

CDR3 coding DNA: TGCGCCAGCAGCTTGGAACGGAGCTCTGGAAACACCATATATTTT. It yields the protein CASSLERSSGNTIYF. The rearrangement joins TRBV5-1 to TRBJ1-3; no definite D call. The CDR3 totals 15 residues. Germline CDR1 SGHRS, CDR2 YFSETQ. V gave up 0 bases and J gave up 0 bases, with 7 bases separating them.

CDR3 sequence: CAIIPRQGINYGYTF. In DNA, the CDR3 is TGTGCCATTATCCCAAGACAGGGAATCAACTATGGCTACACCTTC. This rearrangement joins TRBV2 to TRBJ1-2; the match to TRBD1 covers 7 bases. CDR1 and CDR2 from the germline V gene are SNHLY and FYNNEI. V shed 10 bases and J 2 bases; nucleotides not matched to a gene: 13. The CDR3 is made up of 15 amino acids.

On this clone: Germline is not matched at one junction end, which may reflect a read error. The rearrangement joins TRBV5-4 to TRBJ1-2, with a tentative D call TRBD1 (6 bases). The CDR3 is 14 amino acids. Germline V CDR1 and CDR2: SGHNT, YYREEE (reference sequence). The CDR3 sequence is CASSRKGGGPPARF. CDR3 nucleotides: TGTGCCAGCAGCCGAAAGGGTGGGGGCCCGCCGGCCCGCTTC.

The chain uses TRBV5-1 and TRBJ1-2; TRBD1 is a possible D gene (5 bases). Trimming pared 1 base from V and 3 bases from J, leaving 7 bases between. The CDR3 has 13 amino acids. CDR1 SGHRS and CDR2 YFSETQ come from the germline V gene. The CDR3 sequence: CASSLKGDYGYTF. The CDR3 region has the DNA TGCGCCAGCAGCTTGAAAGGGGACTATGGCTACACCTTC.

The CDR3 DNA reads TGTGCCAGCAGTTTCACATCCGGGATCCCAGCTGAAGCTTTCTTT. Its translation is CASSFTSGIPAEAFF. The chain links TRBV7-8 to TRBJ1-1; D is undetermined. Trimming pared 6 bases from V and 6 bases from J, leaving 20 bases between. Germline V gene data show CDR1 as SGHVS and CDR2 as FQNEAQ. The length of the CDR3 is 15 residues.

The chain joins TRBV21-1 to TRBJ1-1; the table's TRBD1 call for D was not verified on the DNA. TRBV21-1 is listed as a pseudogene. The length of the CDR3 is 17 residues. The CDR3 sequence is CASSNGDRGPMNTEAFF. The DNA of the CDR3 is TGTGCCAGCAGCAATGGGGACAGGGGGCCAATGAACACTGAAGCTTTCTTT.

This clone was seen once. The chain is built from TRBV6-2 or TRBV6-3 and TRBJ1-5, with 7 nucleotides matching TRBD1. This CDR3 has 14 amino acids. V dropped 0 bases and J dropped 7; count of bases not matched to a gene: 3. Germline V gene data show CDR1 as MNHEY and CDR2 as SVGEGT. The CDR3, as DNA: TGTGCCAGCAGTTACTCCCTAGGGGGCCAGCCCCAGCATTTT. It specifies CASSYSLGGQPQHF.

This clone was picked up one time. The rearrangement links TRBV25-1 to TRBJ2-5; the match to TRBD2 covers 13 bases. This CDR3 region has 17 residues. CDR1 and CDR2 (germline): MGHDK, SYGVNS. Trimming took 7 bases from V and 1 from J; bases not matched to a gene: 9. CDR3 protein: CASNGLAGEQFQETQYF. CDR3 nucleotide sequence: TGTGCCAGCAATGGACTAGCGGGGGAACAATTCCAAGAGACCCAGTACTTC.

The rearrangement links TRBV29-1 to TRBJ1-1; D may be TRBD1 (5 bases). Germline V gene lookup returns CDR1 SQVTM and CDR2 ANQGSEA. V was pared by 5 bases and J by 1 base, with 14 bases between. CDR3 size: 14 residues. CDR3 in DNA: TGCAGCGTTCAGCCGGAGCAGGGGAACACTGAAGCTTTCTTT. This sequence encodes CSVQPEQGNTEAFF. The whole variable domain, filled in from reference TRBV29-1 and TRBJ1-1, reads SAVISQKPSRDICQRGTSLTIQCQVDSQVTMMFWYRQQPGQSLTLIATANQGSEATYESGFVIDKFPISRPNLTFSTLTVSNMSPEDSSIYLCSVQPEQGNTEAFFGQGTRLTVV.

This chain links TRBV19 with TRBJ1-1, with 8 bases matching TRBD1. V was pared by 9 bases and J by 4 bases, with 16 bases of the junction left unmatched. From germline, CDR1 is LNHDA and CDR2 SQIVND (reference sequence). CDR3 size: 16 residues. CDR3 in DNA: TGTGCCAGCCAAGGACAGGGAAAAGGTGTGAGCACTGAAGCTTTCTTT. It is translated as CASQGQGKGVSTEAFF.

The rearrangement links TRBV19 to TRBJ1-2; TRBD1 matches 7 bases. The CDR3 has 16 residues. V shed 5 bases and J 7 bases; nucleotides not matched to a gene: 16. The germline gives CDR1 LNHDA, CDR2 SQIVND (reference sequence). The CDR3 coding sequence is TGTGCCAGTAGTCCCACCCCCGGGACAGCCTCCCGTGGCTACACCTTC. Its translation is CASSPTPGTASRGYTF.

V usage is TRBV9 and J usage is TRBJ1-2; 9 bases match TRBD1. The length of the CDR3 is 14 residues. V shed 1 base, J shed 5 bases, and the junction held 3 bases outside the gene matches. CDR1 SGDLS and CDR2 YYNGEE come from the germline V gene. CDR3: CASSVHRGHYGYTF. In DNA form, the CDR3 reads TGTGCCAGCAGCGTACACAGGGGGCATTATGGCTACACCTTC.

This chain uses TRBV7-2 with TRBJ2-7; 7 bases are shared with TRBD1. The CDR3 runs 14 residues. The V and J ends lost 5 bases and 3 bases, in that order; junction bases with no gene match: 7. From germline, CDR1 is SGHTA and CDR2 FQGNSA. CDR3 region: CASSALGQLYEQYF. Written as DNA, the CDR3 is TGTGCCAGCAGCGCACTGGGACAGCTCTACGAGCAGTACTTC.

J is TRBJ1-6 and V is TRBV24-1, with a possible D match to TRBD1 (6 bases). V lost 4 bases and J lost 10, with 16 bases in between. The CDR3 covers 15 residues. Germline V lookup: CDR1 KGHDR, CDR2 SFDVKD. DNA for the CDR3: TGTGCCACCAGTGACAAACAGGGTGCAGGGTCACCCCTCCACTTT. It is translated as CATSDKQGAGSPLHF.

V gene TRBV29-1 combines with J gene TRBJ1-2, with D possibly TRBD1 on 6 matching bases. The CDR3 is 13 residues long. V lost 6 bases to trimming and J lost 4 bases, with 15 bases between them. Germline V gene sequence: CDR1 SQVTM, CDR2 ANQGSEA. The CDR3 loop reads CSVDAGVRYGYTF. CDR3 DNA: TGCAGCGTAGATGCAGGGGTACGCTATGGCTACACCTTC.

The chain carries TRBV10-3 and TRBJ1-1; 11 bases are shared with TRBD1. The CDR3 is 17 amino acids. Germline-derived CDR1 and CDR2 are ENHRY and SYGVKD. V shed 2 bases and J 3 bases; nucleotides not matched to a gene: 8. CDR3 sequence: CAISETGTGGRDTEAFF. The DNA of the CDR3 is TGTGCCATCAGTGAGACCGGGACAGGGGGAAGGGACACTGAAGCTTTCTTT.

The J gene is TRBJ2-2, the V gene TRBV5-1, with 10 bases identical to TRBD1. This CDR3 comprises 15 residues. Germline trimming cut 3 bases from V and 7 bases from J; bases unmatched to any gene: 6. The germline V gene encodes CDR1 SGHRS and CDR2 YFSETQ. The CDR3 bases are TGCGCCAGCAGCTCCCGGGACAGGGGAAACGGGGAGCTGTTTTTT. It specifies CASSSRDRGNGELFF.

The chain is built from TRBV5-1 and TRBJ1-4; possible D gene TRBD1, 6 bases. V shed 1 base and J shed 12 bases, with 16 bases lying between them. The CDR3 extends over 14 amino acids. Germline V gives CDR1 SGHRS, CDR2 YFSETQ. The CDR3 DNA sequence: TGCGCCAGCAGCTTGTATGGGGGCAGTGCACAACTGTTTTTT. Protein product: CASSLYGGSAQLFF. Supplemented by reference TRBV5-1 and TRBJ1-4, the full variable domain reads KAGVTQTPRYLIKTRGQQVTLSCSPISGHRSVSWYQQTPGQGLQFLFEYFSETQRNKGNFPGRFSGRQFSNSRSEMNVSTLELGDSALYLCASSLYGGSAQLFFGSGTQLSVL.

V usage is TRBV27 and J usage is TRBJ2-7, with TRBD1 identical over 8 bases. CDR1 and CDR2 from the germline V gene are MNHEY and SMNVEV (reference sequence). The CDR3 consists of 13 residues. V lost 6 bases, J lost 3 bases, and 4 bases stayed unmatched. Here the CDR3 DNA reads TGTGCCAGCAGCCAGGGGGCTTACTACGAGCAGTACTTC. It codes for CASSQGAYYEQYF.

The rearrangement joins TRBV7-8 to TRBJ2-1, with D unclear. This CDR3 region has 12 residues. Germline CDR1 reads SGHVS; CDR2 reads FQNEAQ. The V end was cut by 0 bases, the J end by 9 bases, with 6 bases between. CDR3 nucleotides: TGTGCCAGCAGCTTAGCGGCGGCTGAGCAGTTCTTC. As protein: CASSLAAAEQFF.

This clone occurred once. The chain joins TRBV21-1 to TRBJ1-2; the table assigns TRBD1, which was not confirmed against the DNA. TRBV21-1 counts as a pseudogene. The CDR3 loop spans 15 amino acids. The CDR3 spells CASSKAPRNNYGYTF. CDR3 sequence (DNA): TGTGCCAGCAGCAAAGCGCCCAGGAATAACTATGGCTACACCTTC.